This paragraph covers one TCR beta chain sequence. The CDR3 is made up of 14 amino acids. V shed 4 bases and J 3 bases; nucleotides not matched to a gene: 3. The V gene's germline CDR1 is LNHDA and CDR2 SQIVND (reference sequence). This entry is derived from a study of shared clonotypes between healthy human individuals. Sequencing used immunoSEQ multiplex PCR; TCRdb keeps in-frame clones, though not all of them. The sample records roughly 2,500,000 clones, roughly 93% being singletons. The source of this sequence is a man in his late teens or twenties in good health. Some clones in this sample may be carry-over from other donors' samples. Sequencing used naive CD4+ T cells from PBMCs. This sample's subset: CD45RA+ positively selected. The rearrangement joins TRBV19 to TRBJ1-2, with 9 bases that match TRBD1. The CDR3 is CASSRGQGDYGYTF. Here the CDR3 DNA reads TGTGCCAGTAGTAGGGGACAGGGAGACTATGGCTACACCTTC.